Following are 4 T cell receptor beta chains from one sample sequenced in a study of persistence of HIV-infected CD4 T cells. Stimulation used approximately 9.5 ug/mL lysate from CMV-infected fibroblasts. CD40L/CD69 double-negative CD45RO-high memory CD4+ T cells were collected. Sequencing used immunoSEQ version 4 in survey mode. The data were produced by immunoSEQ multiplex PCR, yet TCRdb's version contains in-frame clones alone and is incomplete. Of about 33,000 clones in the sample, roughly four fifths were seen once. Their antigens are not known. This specimen consisted of CD4+ T cells sorted from PBMCs after roughly 18-hour stimulation, obtained from a patient who received antiretroviral therapy. These receptors all stem from an adult man with HIV who was CMV-seropositive.

The chain uses TRBV2 and TRBJ2-7, with 7 nucleotides matching TRBD2. The CDR3 has 14 residues. The V and J ends lost 2 bases and 3 bases, in that order; junction bases with no gene match: 4. Germline V gives CDR1 SNHLY, CDR2 FYNNEI. For the CDR3, the DNA is TGTGCCAGCAGTGAAAAAGGACTAGGCTACGAGCAGTACTTC. Translated: CASSEKGLGYEQYF. Using reference TRBV2 and TRBJ2-7 for the parts outside the CDR3, the full variable domain is EPEVTQTPSHQVTQMGQEVILRCVPISNHLYFYWYRQILGQKVEFLVSFYNNEISEKSEIFDDQFSVERPDGSNFTLKIRSTKLEDSAMYFCASSEKGLGYEQYFGPGTRLTVT.

The chain uses TRBV7-2 and TRBJ2-3; no definite D call. In germline, CDR1 is SGHTA, CDR2 FQGNSA. The CDR3 is made up of 13 amino acids. With 6 bases removed from V and 6 bases from J, the gap between germline ends came to 13 bases. The CDR3 is CASSLDTPDTQYF. The CDR3 nucleotides read TGTGCCAGCAGTCTCGACACCCCCGATACGCAGTATTTT.

A single count supports this clone. The chain has TRBV28 and TRBJ1-4, with TRBD1 identical over 7 bases. With 5 bases clipped from V and 7 bases from J, the junction kept 4 bases outside the gene matches. The CDR3 covers 13 residues. CDR1 is MDHEN, CDR2 SYDVKM, per germline. CDR3 region: CASSPGTVEKLFF. The CDR3 bases are TGTGCCAGCAGTCCCGGGACAGTTGAAAAACTGTTTTTT. Looking up the rest from reference TRBV28 and TRBJ1-4 gives the full variable domain: DVKVTQSSRYLVKRTGEKVFLECVQDMDHENMFWYRQDPGLGLRLIYFSYDVKMKEKGDIPEGYSVSREKKERFSLILESASTNQTSMYLCASSPGTVEKLFFGSGTQLSVL.

Written as DNA, the CDR3 is TGTGCCAGCAGCGTAGTAGCGAGGGGGGAATCCAATGAGCAGTTCTTC. It is translated as CASSVVARGESNEQFF. V usage is TRBV9 and J usage is TRBJ2-1, with D possibly called TRBD1 or TRBD2 (6 bases each). Germline CDR1 and CDR2: SGDLS and YYNGEE. Trimming removed 0 bases from V and 6 bases from J, with 16 bases in between. The CDR3 totals 16 residues.